This TCR beta chain was observed in a study of OX40 agonist ivuxolimab in advanced cancers. Assay: immunoSEQ multiplex PCR; the TCRdb copy retains only in-frame clones and omits some. Among tens of thousands of clones listed, more than 75% were seen once. Points from the study as a whole: There was clonal expansion of CD4+ and CD8+ blood T cells by week 6 at 0.1 to 3.0 mg/kg.

V gave up 1 base and J gave up 2 bases, with 13 bases separating them. Germline V gene data show CDR1 as SGHDT and CDR2 as YYEEEE. The CDR3 loop spans 16 amino acids. Excluded were patients having autoimmune disease history or systemic immunosuppression. With respect to this clone: Antigen unknown.

The source was CD4+ or CD8+ T cells sorted from blood, collected in a trial of the OX40 agonist ivuxolimab. The receptor's source is an adult with an advanced solid tumor such as melanoma, head and neck, liver or kidney cancer. The chain recombines TRBV5-6 with TRBJ1-5; D is perhaps TRBD1 (5 bases). The CDR3 DNA reads as TGTGCCAGCAGCTTGTGGGCAGGGAGTGGCAATCAGCCCCAGCATTTT. It translates to CASSLWAGSGNQPQHF.